This is a list of T cell receptor beta chains from one sample in a study of blood T cell repertoires in COVID-19. Assay: immunoSEQ multiplex PCR; the TCRdb copy retains only in-frame clones and omits some. The sample consists of approximately 440,000 clones, 80% to 95% of them appearing once. Sequences were obtained from PBMCs or T cells enriched from blood (not recorded which). Receptor source: a young man who had recovered from COVID-19. The CDR3 runs from the conserved cysteine through the conserved F or W. A D gene is named only where the DNA matches it firmly. The listing skips clone size in some rows; elsewhere it reads once, few, many or a size class.

TGCGCCAGCAGACCGACAGCGATTAATTCACCCCTCCACTTT CASRPTAINSPLHF TRBJ1-6 NA NA TRBV5-1
TGTGCCAGTAGTCCGGACAGGGTCTATGGCTACACCTTC CASSPDRVYGYTF TRBJ1-2 NA TRBD1 TRBV19
TGTGCCAGTAGTAGTAGGGTGCGGGGTAATTCACCCCTCCACTTT CASSSRVRGNSPLHF TRBJ1-6 NA NA TRBV19
TGTGCCAGCAGCTTAGAGGCCCCCGGACTAGCGGCCTACGAGCAGTACTTC CASSLEAPGLAAYEQYF TRBJ2-7 NA TRBD2 TRBV11-2
TGTGCCAGCAAGCGGGAGTGGGGGGACACCGGGGAGCTGTTTTTT CASKREWGDTGELFF TRBJ2-2 NA TRBD2 TRBV27
TGTGCCAGCTCGGAAGGGGCTACAGGGGCCAACGTCCTGACTTTC CASSEGATGANVLTF TRBJ2-6 NA NA TRBV18
TGTGCCCCTGACAGGAACGATCAGCCCCAGCATTTT CAPDRNDQPQHF TRBJ1-5 NA NA TRBV24-1
TGTGCCAGTCGGGGGAAAAACTATGGCTACACCTTC CASRGKNYGYTF TRBJ1-2 NA NA TRBV3-1/TRBV3-2
TGTGCCAGCAGCTTAGAGAGGACAGCCTCACGTAACACCGGGGAGCTGTTTTTT CASSLERTASRNTGELFF TRBJ2-2 NA NA TRBV11-2
TGTGCCAGCAGGGCTTTAGGGGCGTGGGAGACCCAGTACTTC CASRALGAWETQYF TRBJ2-5 NA NA TRBV6-5
TGTGCCAGCAGCTTAGAGTACGTGGCGCCCCAGCATTTT CASSLEYVAPQHF TRBJ1-5 NA NA TRBV11-2
TGTGCCAGCAGTTTCTACGGGACAGGGGGAGATCGCTACACCTTC CASSFYGTGGDRYTF TRBJ1-2 NA TRBD1 TRBV27
TGTGCCAGCAGCTTGCGGGACCGAACCTACGAGCAGTACTTC CASSLRDRTYEQYF TRBJ2-7 NA NA TRBV13
TGTGCCAGCAGTGAACCGGCAGGGGGTAATTCACCCCTCCACTTT CASSEPAGGNSPLHF TRBJ1-6 NA TRBD1 TRBV25-1
TGTGCCAGCAGCTCCAAGGGCAGGCCGGGGCAGCCCCAGCATTTT CASSSKGRPGQPQHF TRBJ1-5 NA NA TRBV6-5
TGTGCCAGCTCACTAGGACAGGCTAGCAATCAGCCCCAGCATTTT CASSLGQASNQPQHF TRBJ1-5 NA TRBD1 TRBV18
TGTGCCAGCAGTTCGGACTCAAACAATCAGCCCCAGCATTTT CASSSDSNNQPQHF TRBJ1-5 NA NA TRBV28
TGTGCCAGCAGTAACCCGGGACTAGCGGGAGTGTACGAGCAGTACTTC CASSNPGLAGVYEQYF TRBJ2-7 NA TRBD2 TRBV28
TGTGCCAGCAGCGTAGACACCAACTATGGCTACACCTTC CASSVDTNYGYTF TRBJ1-2 NA NA TRBV9
TGTGCCAGCAGTTTAGCAGGGGGTACCTTTAGCAATCAGCCCCAGCATTTT CASSLAGGTFSNQPQHF TRBJ1-5 once TRBD1 TRBV28
TGTGCCAGCAGTCCAGAGCGTAATCAGCCCCAGCATTTT CASSPERNQPQHF TRBJ1-5 NA NA TRBV28
TGTGCCAGCAGCGTCGCGGGGGGGCCGAACACCGGGGAGCTGTTTTTT CASSVAGGPNTGELFF TRBJ2-2 NA TRBD2 TRBV7-3
TGTGCCAGCAGCTTAGATACGGGAGGTAACAATGAGCAGTTCTTC CASSLDTGGNNEQFF TRBJ2-1 NA TRBD2 TRBV7-9
TGTGCCAGTAGTATAGGACAGGGGAGTAACTATGGCTACACCTTC CASSIGQGSNYGYTF TRBJ1-2 NA TRBD1 TRBV19
TGTGCCAGCAGTCGGGACAGCGGGGATACGCAGTATTTT CASSRDSGDTQYF TRBJ2-3 NA NA TRBV5-4
TGTGCCAGCAGCGTAGGATTCAGGGGTAGGGGTGAAAAACTGTTTTTT CASSVGFRGRGEKLFF TRBJ1-4 once NA TRBV9
TGTGCCAGCAGTTTGGTGAGAGGCTACGAGCAGTACTTC CASSLVRGYEQYF TRBJ2-7 NA NA TRBV27
TGTGCCAGCAGCTCCGCATCCGGGACAGATAATCAGCCCCAGCATTTT CASSSASGTDNQPQHF TRBJ1-5 NA TRBD1 TRBV7-7
TGTGCCAGCAGCCAGGGGGCGGGCCCAGATACGCAGTATTTT CASSQGAGPDTQYF TRBJ2-3 NA NA TRBV3-1/TRBV3-2
TGTGCCAGCCGCCGGGGGGGCTCCTATGAGCAGTTCTTC CASRRGGSYEQFF TRBJ2-1 once TRBD2 TRBV6-5
TGTGCCTGGAGCCCTGGGGCGGATGAAAAACTGTTTTTT CAWSPGADEKLFF TRBJ1-4 NA NA TRBV30
TGTGCCAGCAGTAGCGCAGGGTCCTACGAGCAGTACTTC CASSSAGSYEQYF TRBJ2-7 NA NA TRBV12-3/TRBV12-4
TGTGCCTGGAAGGACGGGAGGAAAAATAGCAATCAGCCCCAGCATTTT CAWKDGRKNSNQPQHF TRBJ1-5 NA NA TRBV30
TGTGCCAGCAGACCAACGGGGTTCCAGCCCCAGCATTTT CASRPTGFQPQHF TRBJ1-5 few NA TRBV6-5
TGTGCCAGCAGTCAACAGTATAATTCACCCCTCCACTTT CASSQQYNSPLHF TRBJ1-6 NA NA TRBV12-3/TRBV12-4
TGTGCCAGCAGTCAGGGGGCGAACACTGAAGCTTTCTTT CASSQGANTEAFF TRBJ1-1 once TRBD1 TRBV12-3/TRBV12-4
TGTGCCACCAGTGATTTGGGTGGCAGGGAGGGCTACAATGAGCAGTTCTTC CATSDLGGREGYNEQFF TRBJ2-1 NA TRBD2 TRBV24-1
TGTGCCAGCAGGACTACTCGGACGGGCAGGCCGAGCTCTGGAAACACCATATATTTT CASRTTRTGRPSSGNTIYF TRBJ1-3 NA NA TRBV2
TGTGCCAGCTCACCCTACGCCTCCTACGAGCAGTACTTC CASSPYASYEQYF TRBJ2-7 NA NA TRBV18
TGTGCCAGCAGCTTGACGGGCGCGGGAGGGCCCCGCACAGATACGCAGTATTTT CASSLTGAGGPRTDTQYF TRBJ2-3 NA TRBD2 TRBV5-4